The present entry profiles one TCR beta chain with its context. Its antigen remains unidentified. These data come from a study of cytomegalovirus exposure and HLA in healthy donors. Study-level background: An earlier analysis found roughly 100 million unique TCR beta sequences from 150 million to 200 million T cells. The study placed 80% to 85% of its 398 genotyped donors in the Caucasian-associated ancestry cluster. The study's findings and limits: A later analysis appeared to link common viral pathogens to several of the most significant clusters.

CDR3 length: 16 amino acids. Per the germline V gene, CDR1 is SEHNR and CDR2 is FQNEAQ (reference sequence). V gave up 5 bases and J gave up 5 bases, with 21 bases separating them. Researchers ran the PCR with 60 Vbeta and 13 Jbeta primers. Assay used: immunoSEQ multiplex PCR; TCRdb lists only in-frame clones, some missing. The table lists 130,000 to 150,000 clones, roughly 80% of them singletons. The TCR originated in a woman aged 25 to 39 in good health and CMV-seronegative. The chain combines TRBV7-9 with TRBJ2-5, with TRBD1 as a possible D gene (7 bases). Sequencing was done on a sample of PBMCs. CDR3 sequence: CASSISRQGGQETQYF. The CDR3 nucleotides are TGTGCCAGCAGCATATCGAGACAGGGAGGACAGGAGACCCAGTACTTC.